The following is a TCR beta chain sequence with its context. Antigen specificity is unknown. The data derive from a study of cytomegalovirus exposure and HLA in healthy donors. Use of 60 Vbeta and 13 Jbeta primers characterized the PCR. Here immunoSEQ multiplex PCR was the method, and the copy in TCRdb shows in-frame clones only, minus some. The sample lists some 150,000 clones; 70% to 85% were seen once. The germline V gene has CDR1 SGDLS and CDR2 YYNGEE. The length of the CDR3 is 13 residues. Unmatched junction bases numbered 7, after V lost 1 base and J lost 15 bases. Overall study results and limits: Highest at DRB1 and lowest at HLA-C, TCR association rates differed among HLA loci in a later analysis. In a later analysis, the majority of CMV-associated beta chains seemingly showed HLA restriction.

The sample was PBMCs. The TCR comes from a woman aged 40 to 49 in good health and CMV-seronegative. The rearrangement joins TRBV9 to TRBJ2-1, with 10 bases aligning to TRBD1. This chain's CDR3 is CASSVWDRGLSFF. Here the CDR3 DNA reads TGTGCCAGCAGCGTATGGGACAGGGGCTTATCGTTCTTC.